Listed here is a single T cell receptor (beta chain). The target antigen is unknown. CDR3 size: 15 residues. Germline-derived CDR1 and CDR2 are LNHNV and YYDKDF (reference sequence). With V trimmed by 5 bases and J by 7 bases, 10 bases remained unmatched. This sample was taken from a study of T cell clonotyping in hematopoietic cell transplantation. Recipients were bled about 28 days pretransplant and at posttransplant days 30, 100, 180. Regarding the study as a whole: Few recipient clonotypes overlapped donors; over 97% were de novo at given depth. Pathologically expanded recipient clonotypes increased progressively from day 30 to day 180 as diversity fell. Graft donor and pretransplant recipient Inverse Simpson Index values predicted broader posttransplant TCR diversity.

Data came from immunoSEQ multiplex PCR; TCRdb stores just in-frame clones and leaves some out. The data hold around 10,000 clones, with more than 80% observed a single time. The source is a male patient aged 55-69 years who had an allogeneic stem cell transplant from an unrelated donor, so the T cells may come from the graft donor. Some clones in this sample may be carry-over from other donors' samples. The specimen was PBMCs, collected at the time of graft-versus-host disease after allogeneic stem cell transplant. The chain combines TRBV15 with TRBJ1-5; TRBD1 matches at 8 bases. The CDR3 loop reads CATSEDRGAGQPQHF. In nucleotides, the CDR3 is TGTGCCACCAGCGAAGACAGGGGAGCTGGGCAGCCCCAGCATTTT.